These 26 T cell receptor beta chains were all obtained from the same sample, sequenced in a study of shared clonotypes between healthy human individuals. The method was immunoSEQ multiplex PCR; TCRdb's version includes in-frame clones alone and lacks a portion of them. The sample includes 2 million to 3 million clones, 80% to 95% of them seen just once. The sample taken for sequencing was naive CD4+ T cells from PBMCs. Subset indicated: CD45RA+ positively selected. These receptors were obtained from a man younger than 30 in good health. Some clones in this sample may be carry-over from other donors' samples.

The chain links TRBV2 to TRBJ2-2; tentative D call: TRBD1 (6 bases). Germline CDR1 SNHLY, CDR2 FYNNEI. The V end lost 8 bases, the J end lost 6 bases, and 13 bases lay between the germline ends. The CDR3 is made up of 13 amino acids. CDR3 in DNA: TGTGCCAGCGGGCAGGGGATCGCCGGGGAGCTGTTTTTT. Protein: CASGQGIAGELFF.

The gene calls are TRBV2 and TRBJ2-7, with D possibly TRBD2 on 7 matching bases. The CDR3 contains 17 residues. With 7 bases removed from V and 2 bases from J, the gap between germline ends came to 24 bases. The germline V gene has CDR1 SNHLY and CDR2 FYNNEI. CDR3 nucleotide sequence: TGTGCCAGCATCACGGGGGGCTCCAAGGTTTTTACCTACGAGCAGTACTTC. Protein: CASITGGSKVFTYEQYF. Filled out from reference TRBV2 and TRBJ2-7, the complete variable domain reads EPEVTQTPSHQVTQMGQEVILRCVPISNHLYFYWYRQILGQKVEFLVSFYNNEISEKSEIFDDQFSVERPDGSNFTLKIRSTKLEDSAMYFCASITGGSKVFTYEQYFGPGTRLTVT.

J is TRBJ2-1 and V is TRBV9; 13 nucleotides line up with TRBD2. The CDR3 runs 17 residues. Germline lookup yields CDR1 SGDLS and CDR2 YYNGEE. Trimming at V came to 4 bases and at J to 4 bases, leaving 8 bases not matched to a gene. CDR3 DNA: TGTGCCAGCAGCCTCGGGACTAGCGGGACCCCTTACAATGAGCAGTTCTTC. Its translation is CASSLGTSGTPYNEQFF. The whole variable domain, filled in from reference TRBV9 and TRBJ2-1, reads DSGVTQTPKHLITATGQRVTLRCSPRSGDLSVYWYQQSLDQGLQFLIQYYNGEERAKGNILERFSAQQFPDLHSELNLSSLELGDSALYFCASSLGTSGTPYNEQFFGPGTRLTVL.

The chain couples TRBV5-1 to TRBJ2-2; no definite D call. V was clipped by 4 bases and J by 3 bases, with 19 bases between them. The CDR3 totals 17 residues. The germline V gene has CDR1 SGHRS and CDR2 YFSETQ. The CDR3 sequence: CASSPKTHQEYTGELFF. The DNA of the CDR3 is TGCGCCAGCAGCCCCAAGACTCATCAAGAATACACCGGGGAGCTGTTTTTT.

The rearrangement links TRBV5-4 to TRBJ2-3; 13 bases map to TRBD2. In germline, CDR1 is SGHNT, CDR2 YYREEE (reference sequence). CDR3 length equals 17 residues. Trimming at V came to 3 bases and at J to 3 bases, leaving 7 bases not matched to a gene. The chain's CDR3 is CASSSQRTSGRTDTQYF. The CDR3 bases are TGTGCCAGCAGCTCGCAACGGACTAGCGGGAGAACAGATACGCAGTATTTT.

This clone occurred once. The V call is TRBV29-1, the J call TRBJ1-1, with TRBD1 as a possible D gene (5 bases). From germline, CDR1 is SQVTM and CDR2 ANQGSEA. V lost 6 bases to trimming and J lost 10 bases, with 15 bases between them. The CDR3 has 11 residues. The CDR3 DNA follows: TGCAGCGTAGGGACCTTTAAGCTAGCTTTCTTT. Translation gives CSVGTFKLAFF.

The genes are TRBV7-8 and TRBJ2-1, with TRBD2 matching over 8 bases. With 3 bases clipped from V and 7 bases from J, the junction kept 8 bases outside the gene matches. CDR1 and CDR2 (germline): SGHVS, FQNEAQ. There are 15 residues in the CDR3. The CDR3 bases are TGTGCCAGCAGCTTGTGGAGCGGGAGTCGTAATGAGCAGTTCTTC. It is translated as CASSLWSGSRNEQFF.

The chain uses TRBV29-1 and TRBJ2-5; possibly TRBD1 for D (5 bases). The CDR3 sequence is 13 residues long. CDR1 SQVTM and CDR2 ANQGSEA come from the germline V gene. V was cut by 5 bases and J by 1 base, with 11 bases left in between. CDR3 bases: TGCAGCGTTCTTAATCAGGGCCAAGAGACCCAGTACTTC. This sequence encodes CSVLNQGQETQYF.

On this clone itself: Other DNA sequences in the sample encode the same CDR3. The chain couples TRBV5-1 to TRBJ2-7; D is tentatively TRBD1 or TRBD2 (5 bases each). CDR1 SGHRS and CDR2 YFSETQ come from the germline V gene. The ends were cut back, 3 bases at V and 4 bases at J, with 14 bases in the middle. There are 14 residues in the CDR3. In nucleotides, the CDR3 is TGCGCCAGCAGCTACACTTCCGGGACGTACGAGCAGTACTTC. It specifies CASSYTSGTYEQYF.

The chain links TRBV5-6 to TRBJ2-6; D not certain. The CDR3 totals 17 residues. The V gene lost 1 base and the J gene lost 4 bases, with 15 bases spanning the gap. Germline CDR1 SGHDT, CDR2 YYEEEE. CDR3 protein: CASSLLARRYGANVLTF. In nucleotides, the CDR3 is TGTGCCAGCAGCTTGTTGGCCAGGCGGTACGGGGCCAACGTCCTGACTTTC.

In its sample, this clone was seen once. The chain combines TRBV28 with TRBJ2-1; 15 positions agree with TRBD2. The CDR3 sequence is 16 residues long. CDR1 and CDR2 (germline): MDHEN, SYDVKM. V lost 5 bases, J lost 7 bases, and 6 bases stayed unmatched. The chain's CDR3 is CASSITGTSGRNEQFF. The DNA for the CDR3 is TGTGCCAGCAGTATAACCGGGACTAGCGGGAGGAATGAGCAGTTCTTC.

This clone was picked up a small number of times. The chain combines TRBV5-1 with TRBJ2-7, with a weak D call TRBD2 (6 bases). The CDR3 runs to 15 residues. Germline CDR1 SGHRS, CDR2 YFSETQ. V shed 5 bases and J shed 4 bases, with 19 bases lying between them. The DNA for the CDR3 is TGCGCCAGCAGGCCCGCGGATGGAGGGAGATACGAGCAGTACTTC. Its translation: CASRPADGGRYEQYF.

The count of this clone is one. The rearrangement links TRBV21-1 to TRBJ1-4; no DNA check was done on the table's D call, TRBD1. TRBV21-1 is assigned pseudogene status. The CDR3 extends over 15 amino acids. The CDR3 region has the DNA TGTGCCAGCAGCAGGCCGGGACAGGGACGTCGAAAACTGTTTTTT. It is translated as CASSRPGQGRRKLFF.

The chain couples TRBV6-4 to TRBJ2-2, with no clear D. V lost 6 bases and J lost 0, with 14 bases in between. Germline CDR1 is MRHNA and CDR2 is SNTAGT. The CDR3 is made up of 16 amino acids. CDR3 sequence reads: CASSASGGANTGELFF. For the CDR3, the DNA is TGTGCCAGCAGCGCCTCGGGTGGCGCGAACACCGGGGAGCTGTTTTTT.

The chain employs TRBV19 and TRBJ2-1; 11 bases align to TRBD2. This CDR3 spans 16 amino acids. CDR1 and CDR2 from the germline V gene are LNHDA and SQIVND (reference sequence). Trimming cost V 3 bases and J 6 bases; bases outside gene matches: 7. CDR3: CASSMGRSGRGNEQFF. CDR3 bases: TGTGCCAGTAGTATGGGACGTAGCGGGAGGGGCAATGAGCAGTTCTTC.

V usage is TRBV5-1 and J usage is TRBJ2-2; 10 bases agree with TRBD2. Germline CDR1 and CDR2: SGHRS and YFSETQ. Trimming removed 5 bases from V and 6 bases from J; junction bases left unmatched: 7. The CDR3 is 15 residues long. The CDR3 DNA reads as TGCGCCAGCAGTCCCGGGACTAGCGAGGCCGGGGAGCTGTTTTTT. It specifies CASSPGTSEAGELFF.

The chain employs TRBV6-6 and TRBJ1-5; the D is unclear. Trimming stripped 5 bases from V and 7 bases from J, with 12 bases between. This CDR3 region has 13 residues. Germline CDR1 is MNHNY and CDR2 is SVGAGI (reference sequence). The CDR3 protein is CASSPVGSQPQHF. CDR3 DNA sequence: TGTGCCAGCAGTCCCGTCGGTTCCCAGCCCCAGCATTTT.

J is TRBJ2-1 and V is TRBV19, with 8 bases that match TRBD2. J gave up 5 bases and V 5 bases, and 14 bases lay outside the gene matches. The germline CDR1 and CDR2 sequences are LNHDA and SQIVND (reference sequence). The CDR3 sequence is 17 residues long. The CDR3 nucleotides are TGTGCCAGTAGTTTAAGACTAGCGTCCATACCTCACAATGAGCAGTTCTTC. This encodes CASSLRLASIPHNEQFF.

This clone was seen a few times. The chain has TRBV5-6 and TRBJ1-1; D perhaps matches TRBD1 (5 bases). This CDR3 region has 15 residues. Per the germline V gene, CDR1 is SGHDT and CDR2 is YYEEEE. V lost 4 bases to trimming and J lost 1 base, with 14 bases between them. The CDR3 region is CASSPGWGTNTEAFF. CDR3 DNA: TGTGCCAGCAGCCCTGGTTGGGGCACGAACACTGAAGCTTTCTTT.

J is TRBJ1-3 and V is TRBV7-8; no clear D gene. The V and J ends lost 1 base and 0 bases respectively, with 13 bases between them. This CDR3 is built from 17 residues. Looked up from germline, CDR1 is SGHVS and CDR2 is FQNEAQ. CDR3 sequence reads: CASSLGRVQSSGNTIYF. The DNA for the CDR3 is TGTGCCAGCAGCTTAGGGAGGGTCCAGAGCTCTGGAAACACCATATATTTT.

CDR3 nucleotides: TGTGCCAGCGGAGATGTAGCGGGACAAGAGACCCAGTACTTC. Translated: CASGDVAGQETQYF. The chain couples TRBV6-1 to TRBJ2-5; 8 nucleotides agree with TRBD2. The germline V gene has CDR1 MNHNS and CDR2 SASEGT. Trimming at V came to 8 bases and at J to 2 bases, leaving 7 bases not matched to a gene. The CDR3 consists of 14 residues.

The rearrangement joins TRBV18 to TRBJ1-1; D possibly corresponds to TRBD1 (5 bases). Per the germline V gene, CDR1 is KGHSH and CDR2 is LQKENI. This CDR3 region has 16 residues. V was shortened by 4 bases and J by 4 bases, with 19 bases between the two germline ends. CDR3 protein: CASSQQWGFGATEAFF. The CDR3 nucleotides read TGTGCCAGCTCACAGCAATGGGGGTTTGGGGCCACTGAAGCTTTCTTT.

The V call is TRBV10-3, the J call TRBJ2-7, with 7 nucleotides matching TRBD1. Germline CDR1 is ENHRY and CDR2 is SYGVKD. V gave up 3 bases and J gave up 6 bases; unmatched junction bases: 14. The CDR3 has 16 residues. CDR3 sequence: CAISDWVGQEASEQYF. CDR3 nucleotides: TGTGCCATCAGTGATTGGGTCGGACAGGAGGCGTCCGAGCAGTACTTC.

The gene calls are TRBV28 and TRBJ1-2, with D possibly being TRBD1 (5 bases). CDR1 is MDHEN, CDR2 SYDVKM, per germline. The CDR3 extends over 12 amino acids. V was pared by 10 bases and J by 8 bases, with 17 bases between. CDR3 loop: CATGRGIGGYTF. The DNA of the CDR3 is TGTGCCACAGGACGGGGGATTGGAGGCTACACCTTC.

The chain employs TRBV5-1 and TRBJ2-7; maybe TRBD2 (6 bases). Germline-derived CDR1 and CDR2 are SGHRS and YFSETQ. The CDR3 spans 14 residues. V dropped 0 bases and J dropped 6 bases, with 13 bases sitting between them. The DNA of the CDR3 is TGCGCCAGCAGCTTGGTTAGCGGAGGAGGCGAGCAGTACTTC. Translating it yields CASSLVSGGGEQYF.

The chain employs TRBV5-1 and TRBJ2-2, with 9 nucleotides matching TRBD2. CDR1 is SGHRS, CDR2 YFSETQ, per germline. The V gene end was trimmed by 8 bases and the J gene end by 3 bases; junction bases not matched to a gene: 8. CDR3 size: 15 residues. CDR3 protein: CASCSGSGDTGELFF. The CDR3 coding sequence is TGCGCCAGTTGTAGCGGGAGCGGAGACACCGGGGAGCTGTTTTTT.